Only a few counts were recorded for the clone carrying this T cell receptor beta chain. In the authors' workflow: Scientists estimated how many nucleated cells there were by amplifying reference gene primers. The repertoire was sequenced with immunoSEQ multiplex PCR; TCRdb's copy has only in-frame clones and lacks some. V and J calls plus clone size are reproduced from that table; the DNA served to infer D and trimming. The table includes about 170,000 clones, approximately 89% detected once. This sample is drawn from a study of blood T cell repertoires in COVID-19. Study-wide background: Acute and convalescent COVID-19 samples came from the United States, Italy and Spain. In each case, the material was cDNA or gDNA derived from T cells, B-cell-depleted T cells, or PBMCs.

This CDR3 has 15 residues. Germline V gives CDR1 SGHDT, CDR2 YYEEEE. V was cut by 0 bases and J by 7 bases, with 13 bases left in between. The sequenced material came from peripheral blood. This rearrangement joins TRBV5-6 to TRBJ1-4, with D maybe TRBD1 (5 bases). The clonotype originates from a man between 65 and 79 years old with acute or convalescent COVID-19. The CDR3 sequence is CASSLDGRVFEKLFF. The CDR3 DNA reads as TGTGCCAGCAGCTTGGATGGCAGGGTTTTTGAAAAACTGTTTTTT.